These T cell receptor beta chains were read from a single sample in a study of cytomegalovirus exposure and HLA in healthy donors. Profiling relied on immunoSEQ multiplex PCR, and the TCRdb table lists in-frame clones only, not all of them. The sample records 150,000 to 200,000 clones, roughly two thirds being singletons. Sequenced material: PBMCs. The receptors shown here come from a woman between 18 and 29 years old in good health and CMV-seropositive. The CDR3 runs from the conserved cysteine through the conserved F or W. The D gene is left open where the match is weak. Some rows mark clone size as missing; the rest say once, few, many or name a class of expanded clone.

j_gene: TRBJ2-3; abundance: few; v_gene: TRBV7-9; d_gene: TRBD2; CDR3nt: TGTGCCAGCAGCCTCCCTTTTGGACTAGCGGAGGGAGATACGCAGTATTTT; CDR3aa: CASSLPFGLAEGDTQYF
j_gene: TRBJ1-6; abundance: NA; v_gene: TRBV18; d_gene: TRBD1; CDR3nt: TGTGCCAGCTCTCTGGACAGGGTCCATAATTCACCCCTCCACTTT; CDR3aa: CASSLDRVHNSPLHF
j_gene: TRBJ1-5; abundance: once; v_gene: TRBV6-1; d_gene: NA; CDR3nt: TGTGCCAGCAGTGAACAGGGGAGTTATCAGCCCCAGCATTTT; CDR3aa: CASSEQGSYQPQHF
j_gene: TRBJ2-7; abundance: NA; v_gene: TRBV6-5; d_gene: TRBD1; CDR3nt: TGTGCCAGCAGTTACTCCGGGACAGATCCCTACGAGCAGTACTTC; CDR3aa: CASSYSGTDPYEQYF
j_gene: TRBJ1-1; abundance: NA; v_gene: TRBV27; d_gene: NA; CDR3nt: TGTGCCAGCAGTCCCGGTGAGTACACTGAAGCTTTCTTT; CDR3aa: CASSPGEYTEAFF
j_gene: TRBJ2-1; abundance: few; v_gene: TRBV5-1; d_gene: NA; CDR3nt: TGCGCCAGCAGCTTGGCCGGGAATACCTACAATGAGCAGTTCTTC; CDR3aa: CASSLAGNTYNEQFF
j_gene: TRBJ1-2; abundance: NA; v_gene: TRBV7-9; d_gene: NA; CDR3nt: TGTGCCAGCAGCTTAGAGCCAGGGTATGGCTACACCTTC; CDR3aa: CASSLEPGYGYTF
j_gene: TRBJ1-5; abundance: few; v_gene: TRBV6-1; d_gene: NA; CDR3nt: TGTGCCACCCGGTCAGGGGCCAGCAATCAGCCCCAGCATTTT; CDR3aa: CATRSGASNQPQHF
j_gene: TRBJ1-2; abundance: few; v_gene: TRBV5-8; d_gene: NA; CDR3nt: TGTGCCAGCAGCTTCGACAGCCCCTTACCGGGCTACACCTTC; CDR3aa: CASSFDSPLPGYTF
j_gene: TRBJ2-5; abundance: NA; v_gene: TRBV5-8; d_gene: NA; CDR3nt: TGTGCCAGCAGCTTCCACTTTCAGGGGGGAGCGCAAGAGACCCAGTACTTC; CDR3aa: CASSFHFQGGAQETQYF
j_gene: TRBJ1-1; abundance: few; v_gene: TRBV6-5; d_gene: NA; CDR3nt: TGTGCCAGCACAAGCCGCAGGGGTAAAGCTGAAGCTTTCTTT; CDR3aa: CASTSRRGKAEAFF
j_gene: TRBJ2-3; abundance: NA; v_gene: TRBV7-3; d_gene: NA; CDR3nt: TGTGCCAGCAGCATTTATAGTAATCCAGATACGCAGTATTTT; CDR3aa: CASSIYSNPDTQYF
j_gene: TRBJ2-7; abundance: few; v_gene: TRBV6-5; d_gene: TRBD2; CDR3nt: TGTGCCAGCAGTTACTCATCTAGCGGGAGCTACGAGCAGTACTTC; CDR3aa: CASSYSSSGSYEQYF
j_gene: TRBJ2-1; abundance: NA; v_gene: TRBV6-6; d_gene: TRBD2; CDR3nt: TGTGCCAGCAGTTACTCCGGACTAGCGGGAAACAATGAGCAGTTCTTC; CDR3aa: CASSYSGLAGNNEQFF
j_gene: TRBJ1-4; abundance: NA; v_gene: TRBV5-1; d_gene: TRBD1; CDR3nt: TGCGCCAGCAGCTTGGGACAGGGGTATGAAAAACTGTTTTTT; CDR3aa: CASSLGQGYEKLFF
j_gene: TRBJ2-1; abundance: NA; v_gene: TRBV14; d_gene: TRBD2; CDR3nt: TGTGCCAGCAGCCTGCCGGGACTAGCGGGAGAGCCATGGGAGCAGTTCTTC; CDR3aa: CASSLPGLAGEPWEQFF
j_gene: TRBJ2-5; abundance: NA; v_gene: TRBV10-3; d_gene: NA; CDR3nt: TGTGCCATCAGTGGGCCTGAACAGTCTGGGACCCAGTACTTC; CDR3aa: CAISGPEQSGTQYF
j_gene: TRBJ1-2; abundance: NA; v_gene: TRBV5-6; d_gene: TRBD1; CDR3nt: TGTGCCAGCAGCTATGGGACAGACACCCCCTATGGCTACACCTTC; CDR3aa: CASSYGTDTPYGYTF
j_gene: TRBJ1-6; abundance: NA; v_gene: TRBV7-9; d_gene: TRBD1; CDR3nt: TGTGCCAGCAGCTCGGGACGACAGGGGGCTAATTCACCCCTCCACTTT; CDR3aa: CASSSGRQGANSPLHF
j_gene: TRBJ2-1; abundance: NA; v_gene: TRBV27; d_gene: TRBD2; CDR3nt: TGTGCCAGCAGTTTATTAAGGACTAGCGGGGTGAATGAGCAGTTCTTC; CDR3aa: CASSLLRTSGVNEQFF
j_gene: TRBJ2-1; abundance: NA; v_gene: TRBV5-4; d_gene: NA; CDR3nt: TGTGCCAGCAGATCCAAGGGGGGGGTCCATGAGCAGTTCTTC; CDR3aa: CASRSKGGVHEQFF
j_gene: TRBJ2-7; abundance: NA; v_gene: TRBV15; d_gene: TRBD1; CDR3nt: TGTGCCACCAGCAGAGGCGGACAGGGGTCCTACGAGCAGTACTTC; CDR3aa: CATSRGGQGSYEQYF
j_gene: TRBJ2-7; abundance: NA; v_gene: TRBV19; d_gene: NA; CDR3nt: TGTGCCAGTAGTATAGATCTACCCGGTAACGAGCAGTACTTC; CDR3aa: CASSIDLPGNEQYF
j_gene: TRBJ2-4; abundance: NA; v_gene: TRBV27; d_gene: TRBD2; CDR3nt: TGTGCCAGCAGTTTATTGCGGGGGGCCCCGGAAGCCAAAAACATTCAGTACTTC; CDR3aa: CASSLLRGAPEAKNIQYF
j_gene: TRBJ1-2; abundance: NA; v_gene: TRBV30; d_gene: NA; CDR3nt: TGTGCCTGGAGTGTACCAGGGTCTGGCTACACCTTC; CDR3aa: CAWSVPGSGYTF
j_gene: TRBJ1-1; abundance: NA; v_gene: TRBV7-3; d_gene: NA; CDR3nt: TGTGCCAGCAGCCTCACGCCGGGAGGGCTTTACACTGAAGCTTTCTTT; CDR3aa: CASSLTPGGLYTEAFF
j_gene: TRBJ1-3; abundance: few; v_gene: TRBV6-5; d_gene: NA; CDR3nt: TGTGCCAGCAGTCCGACAGCTCTGGCTGGAGACACCATATATTTT; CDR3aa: CASSPTALAGDTIYF
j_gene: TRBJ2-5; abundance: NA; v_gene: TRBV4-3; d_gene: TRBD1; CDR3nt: TGCGCCAGCAGCCAAGTCGCAGGGGGCGGTCGGCAAGAGACCCAGTACTTC; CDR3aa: CASSQVAGGGRQETQYF
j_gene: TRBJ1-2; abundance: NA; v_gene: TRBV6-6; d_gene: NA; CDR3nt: TGTGCCAGCAGTGACTACAGGGTACTGGCGAACTATGGCTACACCTTC; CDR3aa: CASSDYRVLANYGYTF